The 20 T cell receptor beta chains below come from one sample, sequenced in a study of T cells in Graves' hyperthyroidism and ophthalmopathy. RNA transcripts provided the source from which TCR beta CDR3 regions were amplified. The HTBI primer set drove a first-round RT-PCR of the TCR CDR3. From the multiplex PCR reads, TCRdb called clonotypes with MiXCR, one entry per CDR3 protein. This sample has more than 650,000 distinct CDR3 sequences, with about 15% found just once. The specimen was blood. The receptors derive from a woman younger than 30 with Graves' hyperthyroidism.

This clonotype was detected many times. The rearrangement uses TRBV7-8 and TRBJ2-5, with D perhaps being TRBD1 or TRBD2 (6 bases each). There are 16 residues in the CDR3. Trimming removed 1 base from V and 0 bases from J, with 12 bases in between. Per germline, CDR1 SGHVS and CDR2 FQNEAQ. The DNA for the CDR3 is TGTGCCAGCAGCTTAGGGGGGGCGGGGTACCAAGAGACCCAGTACTTC. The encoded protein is CASSLGGAGYQETQYF.

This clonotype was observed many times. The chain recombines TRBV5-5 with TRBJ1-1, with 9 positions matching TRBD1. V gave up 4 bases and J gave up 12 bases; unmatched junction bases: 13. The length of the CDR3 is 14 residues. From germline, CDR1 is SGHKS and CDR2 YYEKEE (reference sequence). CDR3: CASSLPGTGMGTFF. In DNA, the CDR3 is TGTGCCAGCAGCCTACCCGGGACAGGGATGGGTACTTTCTTT. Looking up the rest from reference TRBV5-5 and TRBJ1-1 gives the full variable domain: DAGVTQSPTHLIKTRGQQVTLRCSPISGHKSVSWYQQVLGQGPQFIFQYYEKEERGRGNFPDRFSARQFPNYSSELNVNALLLGDSALYLCASSLPGTGMGTFFGQGTRLTVV.

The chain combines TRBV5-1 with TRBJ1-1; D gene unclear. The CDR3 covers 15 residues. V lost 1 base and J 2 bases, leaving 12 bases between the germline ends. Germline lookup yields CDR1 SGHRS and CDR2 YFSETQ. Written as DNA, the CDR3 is TGCGCCAGCAGCTTGTCAGAAGGGATTAACACTGAAGCTTTCTTT. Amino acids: CASSLSEGINTEAFF.

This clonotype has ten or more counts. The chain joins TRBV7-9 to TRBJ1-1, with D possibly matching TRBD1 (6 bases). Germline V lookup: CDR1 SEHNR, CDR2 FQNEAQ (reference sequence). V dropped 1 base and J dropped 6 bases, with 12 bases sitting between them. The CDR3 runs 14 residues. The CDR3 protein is CASSLGQERAEAFF. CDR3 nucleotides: TGTGCCAGCAGCTTAGGACAGGAGAGGGCTGAAGCTTTCTTT.

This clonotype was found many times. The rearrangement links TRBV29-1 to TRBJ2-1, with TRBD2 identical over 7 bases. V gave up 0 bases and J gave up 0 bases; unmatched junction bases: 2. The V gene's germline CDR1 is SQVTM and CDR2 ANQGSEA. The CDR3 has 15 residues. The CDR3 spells CSVEDAGVSYNEQFF. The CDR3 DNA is TGCAGCGTTGAAGATGCGGGAGTCTCCTACAATGAGCAGTTCTTC.

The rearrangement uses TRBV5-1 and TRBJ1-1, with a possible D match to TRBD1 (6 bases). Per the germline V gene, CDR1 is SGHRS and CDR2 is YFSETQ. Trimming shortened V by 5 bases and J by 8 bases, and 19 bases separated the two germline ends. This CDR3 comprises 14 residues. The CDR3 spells CASRERWGPGEAFF. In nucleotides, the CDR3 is TGCGCCAGCAGGGAGAGGTGGGGGCCCGGGGAAGCTTTCTTT.

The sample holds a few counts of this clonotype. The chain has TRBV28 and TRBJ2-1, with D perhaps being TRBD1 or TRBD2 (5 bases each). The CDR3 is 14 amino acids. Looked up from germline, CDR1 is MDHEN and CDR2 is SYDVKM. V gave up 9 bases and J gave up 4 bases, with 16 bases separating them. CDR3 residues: CASDQGVGYNEQFF. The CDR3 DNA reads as TGTGCCAGTGACCAGGGAGTCGGATACAATGAGCAGTTCTTC.

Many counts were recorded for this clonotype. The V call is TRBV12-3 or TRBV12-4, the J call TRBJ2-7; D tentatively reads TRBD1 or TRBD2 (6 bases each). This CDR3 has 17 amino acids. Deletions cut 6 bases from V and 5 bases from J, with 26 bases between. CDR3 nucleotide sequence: TGTGCCAGCAGCCGGCGGGAACCGCAGGGGTTAACCGACGAGCAGTACTTC. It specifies CASSRREPQGLTDEQYF.

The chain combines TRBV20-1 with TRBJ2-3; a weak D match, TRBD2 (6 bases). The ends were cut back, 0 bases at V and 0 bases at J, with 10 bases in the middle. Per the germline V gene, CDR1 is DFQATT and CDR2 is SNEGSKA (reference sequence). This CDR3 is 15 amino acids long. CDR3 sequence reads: CSAREVAVSTDTQYF. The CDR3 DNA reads TGCAGTGCTAGAGAGGTAGCGGTTAGCACAGATACGCAGTATTTT.

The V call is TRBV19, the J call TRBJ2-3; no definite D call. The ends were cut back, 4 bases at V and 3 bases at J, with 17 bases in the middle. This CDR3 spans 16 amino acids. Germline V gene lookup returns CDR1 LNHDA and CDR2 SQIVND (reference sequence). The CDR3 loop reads CASSNPELRMTDTQYF. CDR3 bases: TGTGCCAGTAGTAATCCAGAGCTGCGTATGACAGATACGCAGTATTTT.

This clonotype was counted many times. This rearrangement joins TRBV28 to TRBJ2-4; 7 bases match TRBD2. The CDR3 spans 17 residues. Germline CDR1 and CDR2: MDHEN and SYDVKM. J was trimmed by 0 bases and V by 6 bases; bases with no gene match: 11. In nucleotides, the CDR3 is TGTGCCAGCAGCGGTCGAAGCGGGGAGCCAGCCAAAAACATTCAGTACTTC. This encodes CASSGRSGEPAKNIQYF.

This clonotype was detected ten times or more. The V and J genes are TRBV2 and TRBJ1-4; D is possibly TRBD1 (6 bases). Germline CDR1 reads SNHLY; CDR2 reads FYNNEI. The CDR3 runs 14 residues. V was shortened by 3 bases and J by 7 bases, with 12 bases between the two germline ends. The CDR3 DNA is TGTGCCAGCAGTGAGAACAGGGCTGGTGAAAAACTGTTTTTT. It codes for CASSENRAGEKLFF. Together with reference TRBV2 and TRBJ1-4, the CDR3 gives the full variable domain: EPEVTQTPSHQVTQMGQEVILRCVPISNHLYFYWYRQILGQKVEFLVSFYNNEISEKSEIFDDQFSVERPDGSNFTLKIRSTKLEDSAMYFCASSENRAGEKLFFGSGTQLSVL.

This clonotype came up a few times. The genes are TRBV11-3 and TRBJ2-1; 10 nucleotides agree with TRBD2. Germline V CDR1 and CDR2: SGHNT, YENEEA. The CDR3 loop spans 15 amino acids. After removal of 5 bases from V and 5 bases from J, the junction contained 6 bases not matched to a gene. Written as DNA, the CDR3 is TGTGCCAGCAGCCCGTGGACTAGCGGACACAATGAGCAGTTCTTC. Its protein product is CASSPWTSGHNEQFF. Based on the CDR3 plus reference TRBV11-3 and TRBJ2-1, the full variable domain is EAGVVQSPRYKIIEKKQPVAFWCNPISGHNTLYWYLQNLGQGPELLIRYENEEAVDDSQLPKDRFSAERLKGVDSTLKIQPAELGDSAVYLCASSPWTSGHNEQFFGPGTRLTVL.

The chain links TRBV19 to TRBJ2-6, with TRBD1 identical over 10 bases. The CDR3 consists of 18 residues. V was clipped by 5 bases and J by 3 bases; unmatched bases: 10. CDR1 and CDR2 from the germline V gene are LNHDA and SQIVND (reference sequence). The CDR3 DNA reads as TGTGCCAGTAGTCAACTGGGACAGGGGAAGATTGGGGCCAACGTCCTGACTTTC. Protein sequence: CASSQLGQGKIGANVLTF.

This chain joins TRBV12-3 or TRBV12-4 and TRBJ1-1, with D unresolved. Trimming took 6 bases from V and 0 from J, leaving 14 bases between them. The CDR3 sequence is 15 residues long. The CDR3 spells CASRYRVELNTEAFF. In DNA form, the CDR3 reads TGTGCCAGCAGATACCGTGTGGAATTGAACACTGAAGCTTTCTTT.

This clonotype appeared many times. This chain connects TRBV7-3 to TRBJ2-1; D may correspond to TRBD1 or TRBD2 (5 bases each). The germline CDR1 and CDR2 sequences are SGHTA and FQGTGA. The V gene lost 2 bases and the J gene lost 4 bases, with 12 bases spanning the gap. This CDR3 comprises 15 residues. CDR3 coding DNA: TGTGCCAGCAGCTTACTGGGACGGGCTTACAATGAGCAGTTCTTC. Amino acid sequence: CASSLLGRAYNEQFF.

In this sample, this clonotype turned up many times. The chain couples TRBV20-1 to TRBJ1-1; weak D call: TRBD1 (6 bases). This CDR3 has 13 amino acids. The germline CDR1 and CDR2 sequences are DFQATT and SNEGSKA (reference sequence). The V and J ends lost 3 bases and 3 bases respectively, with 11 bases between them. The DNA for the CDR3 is TGCAGTGCTAGGGGCAGGGGAGACACTGAAGCTTTCTTT. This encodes CSARGRGDTEAFF.

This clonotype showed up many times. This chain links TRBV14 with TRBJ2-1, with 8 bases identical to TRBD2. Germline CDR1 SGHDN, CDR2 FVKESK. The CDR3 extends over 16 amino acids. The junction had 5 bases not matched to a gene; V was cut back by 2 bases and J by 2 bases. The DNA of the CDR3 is TGTGCCAGCAGCCAAAGTCAGCGGGGGCCCTACAATGAGCAGTTCTTC. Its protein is CASSQSQRGPYNEQFF.

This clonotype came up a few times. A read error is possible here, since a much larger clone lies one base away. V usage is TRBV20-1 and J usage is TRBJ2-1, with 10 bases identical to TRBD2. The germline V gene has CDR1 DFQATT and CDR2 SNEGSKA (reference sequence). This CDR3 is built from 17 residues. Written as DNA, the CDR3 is TGCGGTGCTAGAGATTACGCTAGCGGGAGCTCCTACAATGAGCAGTTCTTC. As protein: CGARDYASGSSYNEQFF.

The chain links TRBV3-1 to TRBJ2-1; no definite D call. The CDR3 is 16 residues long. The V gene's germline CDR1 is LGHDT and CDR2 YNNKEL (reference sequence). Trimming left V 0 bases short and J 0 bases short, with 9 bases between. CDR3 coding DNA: TGTGCCAGCAGCCAAGACCGACCTAGCTCCTACAATGAGCAGTTCTTC. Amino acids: CASSQDRPSSYNEQFF.